The clone carrying this TCR beta chain was counted many times. The target antigen is unknown. This record belongs to a study of blood T cells in healthy people across ages. Study conclusions and caveats: Diversity figures based on one million T cells were deemed too low. Percentage of naive T cells showed a strong correlation with TCR beta diversity.

Between the trimmed V and J ends, which lost 3 bases and 2 bases, there was a span of 7 bases. Germline V gene lookup returns CDR1 SQVTM and CDR2 ANQGSEA. This CDR3 is built from 12 residues. Combining a sample-barcoded 5' primer with a J-beta primer mix, a second PCR ran for roughly 6 to 12 cycles. TCRdb recomputed calls from the 5' RACE reads with MiXCR, one row per CDR3 protein. The repertoire holds over 500,000 distinct CDR3 sequences, with around 27% as singletons. These data also formed part of another study, on T cells of mothers and their children. That study reports: Once extracted, all RNA went into cDNA synthesis at roughly 1.4 ug per 15 ul.

Specimen: blood. This rearrangement joins TRBV29-1 to TRBJ2-5, with D possibly being TRBD2 (6 bases). The sequence derives from a boy younger than 10 in good health. In DNA, the CDR3 is TGCAGCGTTGAGGGGGGACAAGAGACCCAGTACTTC. Its protein product is CSVEGGQETQYF.